This TCR beta chain appears in the sequencing data of a study of graft-versus-host responses after intestinal transplantation. Study summary: Induction using anti-thymocyte globulin, followed by tacrolimus and steroids for two to three years, was given to all recipients.

Assay used: immunoSEQ multiplex PCR; TCRdb lists only in-frame clones, some missing. The repertoire holds tens of thousands of clones, around 90% seen once, with 0.3% in the top ten. General study findings and limits: Detected in recipient marrow were GvH clones, some of which were first observed in ileum or blood. Allografts of patients with graft-donor T cell macrochimerism showed high graft-versus-host to host-versus-graft clone ratios.

To note about this clone: The antigen remains unidentified.

Sequenced here: unstimulated CD4+ T cells sorted from spleen or lymph node cells, sampled before intestinal transplant. This sequence was found in a human donor who received an intestinal transplant.

CDR3 DNA sequence: TGTGCCAGCAGTTTATCGGGAGCCTACGAGCAGTACTTC. This sequence encodes CASSLSGAYEQYF. V gene TRBV27 combines with J gene TRBJ2-7; D perhaps matches TRBD2 (5 bases). The CDR3 sequence is 13 residues long. V lost 0 bases to trimming and J lost 2 bases, with 5 bases between them. The V gene's germline CDR1 is MNHEY and CDR2 SMNVEV (reference sequence).